This TCR beta chain originates from a study of T cells in Graves' hyperthyroidism and ophthalmopathy (dated by TCRdb to 2018 to 2020). Concerning the study at large: Peripheral blood samples were taken at initial diagnosis, before any treatment was given. After blood sampling, hyperthyroidism patients were treated with methimazole at a starting dose of 30 mg daily, and ophthalmopathy patients were treated with high-dose intravenous methylprednisolone. According to the paper, TCR Vbeta CDR3 sequencing was carried out on 135 peripheral blood samples, which came from fewer than 50 ophthalmopathy, 75 to 80 hyperthyroidism and some 17 progressor patients. For training and testing, the 100 or so patients in the discovery cohort were randomly divided in a 7:3 ratio. TCR V-J signatures able to tell the groups apart were searched for in a discovery cohort of about a hundred patients, of whom more than 40 had Graves' ophthalmopathy and about 55 had stable Graves' hyperthyroidism. Prospective prediction of ophthalmopathy was tested in an independent validation cohort consisting of 18 to 20 hyperthyroidism patients and some 17 patients who later progressed to ophthalmopathy. In addition, the study compared T-cell repertoires in thyroid tissue and in blood from over 5 Graves' hyperthyroidism patients.

Study-wide findings and limitations: Most expanded thyroid clonotypes (frequency above 0.001) were also detected in blood, a finding suggesting that blood repertoires may reflect thyroid immune responses. In validation, the model predicted progression to ophthalmopathy a median of approximately 6.3 months before onset, with roughly 71% sensitivity and about 72% specificity. Ophthalmopathy was separated from stable hyperthyroidism by a 13 V-J signature model, with approximately 86% sensitivity and about 81% specificity obtained in cross-validation and 80%/75% obtained in testing. No statistical method was used to fix the sample size in advance, and group allocation was not hidden from the investigators.

As encoded in the germline V gene (reference sequence), CDR1 is DFQATT while CDR2 is SNEGSKA. The CDR3 covers 15 residues, taking in both the cysteine and the phenylalanine. Of the read, only the CDR3 DNA is kept; its 45 bases are in frame from base 1. Relative to germline, V is missing 4 bases and J is missing 8 bases, with 14 bases of the junction outside any gene match. Stable Graves' hyperthyroidism was defined as the absence of progression to ophthalmopathy over 18 months of follow-up. The hyperthyroidism patients were between 18 and 65 years old and newly diagnosed, with a disease duration of less than 2 months. The study excluded patients with uncontrolled infections, other autoimmune diseases, pregnancy or lactation. Diagnoses were established on the basis of clinical symptoms, serum thyroxine and TRAb, thyroid ultrasound, and orbital computed tomography. PBMCs were isolated from more than 8 ml of fresh peripheral blood by Ficoll-Paque density gradient centrifugation. Trizol reagent was used to extract total RNA, and RNA quality was then checked on an Agilent 2100 Bioanalyzer.

This clonotype appeared many times. This receptor's antigen is unknown. It has no much larger one-base neighbor in the sample; base qualities were not kept. The TCR beta CDR3 regions were amplified from RNA transcripts. A first-round RT-PCR of the TCR CDR3 used the HTBI primer set with the Qiagen OneStep RT-PCR kit. The libraries were constructed in a second round of multiplex PCR and then size-selected and purified. Paired-end sequencing of the libraries was performed with 100 bp reads on an Illumina HiSeq2000. Processing in the source paper ran as follows. SOAPnuke was used to process the raw data, with reads discarded if the reads contained adapters or uncalled bases, had a mean Phred below 15, or lacked an exact constant-primer or identifier match. High-quality paired reads were merged using COPE v1.2.5, and each unique nucleotide sequence was defined as a clonotype. Clonotypes were aligned to IMGT TRBV, TRBD and TRBJ reference segments using MiTCR v1.1. Analysis was restricted to V-J combinations with a frequency above 0.0001, which covered 99.2% of repertoires. The TCS score was defined as the ratio of F50 (clonal expansion) to E x V (chaos), calculated using BLOSUM62-based TCRdist between CDR3 peptides within each V-J. Welch's t-statistics and random forest reduced 500 to 550 V-J features to roughly 13, which were used in a naive Bayes classifier (R e1071). Thyroid-blood repertoire similarity was quantified with the Morisita-Horn index. The public reads were quality trimmed at Q25 with fastp and then assembled into clones with MiXCR by TCRdb, keeping productive beta chains. Under each unique CDR3 protein, matching rows form one entry showing the most common genes and DNA. Here the V and J calls rest on TCRdb's processing, not on the authors' analysis. This sample has around 100,000 distinct CDR3 sequences in its table, and 45% to 50% of those were observed once. The ten top clones hold under 30% of the sample.

The sequence is built from TRBV20-1 and TRBJ1-2, with TRBD1 matching 9 junction bases. The TCR sequence derives from a man aged 40-49 years with Graves' hyperthyroidism. The sample consisted of blood. The DNA sequence is given as TGCAGTGCTAACACAGGGGGCGCTCTTACTCAGGGCTACACCTTC. Its translation is CSANTGGALTQGYTF.